The source of this T cell receptor (beta chain) is a study of OX40 agonist ivuxolimab in advanced cancers. Study summary: Hepatocellular carcinoma, melanoma, renal cell or head and neck cancer was diagnosed in the dose-escalation patients.

As for this clone: The antigen is not known.

Samples were taken at baseline and on day 1 of cycles 4 and 7. Whole-study findings and limits: Some of the lowest clonal expansion was seen in partial responders at 0.1-3.0 mg/kg. Within 6 weeks, CD4+ and CD8+ blood T cells expanded clonally at 0.1 to 3.0 mg/kg.

Data came from immunoSEQ multiplex PCR; TCRdb stores just in-frame clones and leaves some out. This sample yields about 58,000 clones, of which approximately 81% are seen a single time; more than 1.5% belongs to the top ten. Trimming took off 3 bases at V and 0 bases at J, with 7 bases between the two ends. Germline loops: CDR1 SGHTA, CDR2 FQGTGA. This CDR3 has 14 residues. This clonotype was obtained from an adult with an advanced solid tumor such as melanoma, head and neck, liver or kidney cancer. The sample consisted of CD4+ or CD8+ T cells sorted from blood, taken in a trial of the OX40 agonist ivuxolimab. J is TRBJ2-3 and V is TRBV7-3, with D uncertain. The CDR3 loop reads CASSLDASTDTQYF. The CDR3 region has the DNA TGTGCCAGCAGCTTGGATGCTAGCACAGATACGCAGTATTTT.